This T cell receptor beta chain was sequenced during a study of radiotherapy plus CTLA-4 blockade in lung cancer. This CDR3 contains 16 residues. Germline-derived CDR1 and CDR2 are SGHAT and FQDESV (reference sequence). Trimming stripped 3 bases from V and 4 bases from J, with 15 bases between. Clones were read by immunoSEQ multiplex PCR, and TCRdb kept only the in-frame ones, dropping some. The sample records tens of thousands of clones, approximately 84% being singletons. The source material was peripheral blood, sampled from a patient treated with radiotherapy plus ipilimumab. The rearrangement joins TRBV11-1 to TRBJ2-2, with D perhaps TRBD2 (5 bases). The source of this sequence is a human donor with non-small cell lung cancer whose response to radiotherapy plus ipilimumab could not be evaluated. The CDR3: CASSLGTTRGTGELFF. In DNA, the CDR3 is TGTGCCAGCAGCTTGGGCACGACACGGGGCACCGGGGAGCTGTTTTTT.